What follows describes a single TCR beta chain. Its antigen is unidentified. The sample comes from a study of type 1 regulatory T cells. TCRdb fed the reads into MiXCR, producing one record per CDR3 protein. The sample shows roughly 62,000 distinct CDR3 sequences, over 50% of them seen only once. Germline V gene lookup returns CDR1 SGHTA and CDR2 FQGNSA. The CDR3 is 14 amino acids. Trimming left V 2 bases short and J 4 bases short, with 12 bases between. The chain recombines TRBV7-2 with TRBJ2-7; the D gene is possibly TRBD2 (5 bases). The clonotype originates from a human donor in good health. Sequencing was performed on cultured non-Tr1 T cells, either the whole culture or a sorted T cell fraction (not recorded which). The CDR3 spells CASSLRREPYEQYF. CDR3 nucleotides: TGTGCCAGCAGCTTAAGACGGGAACCTTACGAGCAGTACTTC.